This T cell receptor beta chain stems from a study of cytomegalovirus exposure and HLA in healthy donors. The junction had 9 bases not matched to a gene; V was cut back by 3 bases and J by 6 bases. CDR3 length: 15 amino acids. CDR1 and CDR2 from the germline V gene are SGDLS and YYNGEE. Vbeta (60) and Jbeta (13) primers were used in the PCR. The protocol was immunoSEQ multiplex PCR, while the TCRdb copy is restricted to in-frame clones and leaves out a portion. The sample shows around 92,000 clones, more than 70% of them seen only once. Material for sequencing was PBMCs. The clonotype comes from a man younger than 30 in good health and CMV-seronegative. The V call is TRBV9, the J call TRBJ1-1; 9 bases line up with TRBD1. The CDR3 DNA is TGTGCCAGCAGCGCCGGACAGGGGTTTTTTTCTGAAGCTTTCTTT. Its translation: CASSAGQGFFSEAFF. The whole variable domain, filled in from reference TRBV9 and TRBJ1-1, reads DSGVTQTPKHLITATGQRVTLRCSPRSGDLSVYWYQQSLDQGLQFLIQYYNGEERAKGNILERFSAQQFPDLHSELNLSSLELGDSALYFCASSAGQGFFSEAFFGQGTRLTVV.